This T cell receptor (beta chain) came from a study of Graves' ophthalmopathy and Graves' hyperthyroidism. In germline, CDR1 is SGHRS, CDR2 YFSETQ. CDR3 size: 14 residues. The V end lost 0 bases, the J end lost 8 bases, and 11 bases lay between the germline ends. This clonotype was recorded only once. A read error is possible here, since a much larger clone lies one base away. Researchers took RNA transcripts and amplified TCR beta CDR3 regions from them. HTBI-primed first-round RT-PCR preceded second-round multiplex PCR. MiXCR, run by TCRdb on the multiplex PCR reads, gives a single entry per CDR3 protein. Of 650,000 to 800,000 distinct CDR3 sequences listed, about two fifths are singletons.

This clonotype was obtained from an adult man with Graves' ophthalmopathy. Sequencing was done on a sample of peripheral blood. The chain carries TRBV5-1 and TRBJ1-4, with D uncertain. CDR3 amino acids: CASSLGAETEKLFF. CDR3 DNA: TGCGCCAGCAGCTTGGGTGCGGAAACAGAAAAACTGTTTTTT. The full variable domain, with the rest looked up from reference TRBV5-1 and TRBJ1-4, is KAGVTQTPRYLIKTRGQQVTLSCSPISGHRSVSWYQQTPGQGLQFLFEYFSETQRNKGNFPGRFSGRQFSNSRSEMNVSTLELGDSALYLCASSLGAETEKLFFGSGTQLSVL.